Below are 10 T cell receptor beta chains sequenced from a single sample in a study of blood T cell repertoires in COVID-19. The protocol was immunoSEQ multiplex PCR, while the TCRdb copy is restricted to in-frame clones and leaves out a portion. Of about 250,000 clones in the sample, 85% to 90% were seen once. The material sequenced was peripheral blood. The receptor source for this set is an elderly man with acute or convalescent COVID-19.

This clone has just a few counts. The chain employs TRBV19 and TRBJ1-1; D is uncertain. V was pared by 3 bases and J by 1 base, with 9 bases between. Germline values: CDR1 LNHDA, CDR2 SQIVND (reference sequence). The CDR3 length is 14 residues. This CDR3 is CASSIAGANTEAFF. In DNA, the CDR3 is TGTGCCAGTAGTATCGCGGGCGCGAACACTGAAGCTTTCTTT.

The chain carries TRBV6-2 or TRBV6-3 and TRBJ1-2; 8 positions agree with TRBD1. Germline CDR1 is MNHEY and CDR2 is SVGEGT. J was trimmed by 4 bases and V by 0 bases; bases with no gene match: 4. The CDR3 has 15 amino acids. CDR3 residues: CASSYSGQGGYGYTF. CDR3 bases: TGTGCCAGCAGTTACTCAGGACAGGGTGGCTATGGCTACACCTTC.

The CDR3 reads CASSIGGIAGNTIYF. CDR3 nucleotides: TGTGCCAGCAGCATTGGCGGAATCGCTGGAAACACCATATATTTT. This chain uses TRBV7-6 with TRBJ1-3, with no clear D. V lost 5 bases, J lost 2 bases, and 13 bases lay in between. The CDR3 totals 15 residues. CDR1 is SGHVS and CDR2 is FNYEAQ in the germline V gene.

The rearrangement uses TRBV5-1 and TRBJ1-4; TRBD1 aligns across 7 bases. After removal of 5 bases from V and 3 bases from J, the junction contained 4 bases not matched to a gene. The CDR3 is 14 amino acids. CDR1 SGHRS and CDR2 YFSETQ come from the germline V gene. CDR3 region: CASRQGSPNEKLFF. The CDR3 DNA reads as TGCGCCAGCAGACAGGGGTCCCCTAATGAAAAACTGTTTTTT.

This rearrangement joins TRBV5-1 to TRBJ1-1, with 7 bases matching TRBD1. There are 13 residues in the CDR3. J gave up 0 bases and V 7 bases, and 3 bases lay outside the gene matches. Germline-derived CDR1 and CDR2 are SGHRS and YFSETQ. This chain's CDR3 is CASHTGVNTEAFF. The CDR3 region has the DNA TGCGCCAGCCATACAGGGGTGAACACTGAAGCTTTCTTT.

The rearrangement joins TRBV5-1 to TRBJ2-4; D may be TRBD1 (5 bases). Trimming took 2 bases from V and 4 from J, leaving 16 bases between them. The germline V gene has CDR1 SGHRS and CDR2 YFSETQ. The CDR3 runs to 16 residues. The DNA for the CDR3 is TGCGCCAGCAGCTTAATCGTAGGAGCAGGGAAAAACATTCAGTACTTC. Translating it yields CASSLIVGAGKNIQYF.

This clone was recorded once. This sample includes further DNA sequences coding for the same CDR3. The chain carries TRBV7-2 and TRBJ2-2, with 12 bases lining up with TRBD2. This CDR3 is built from 20 residues. Unmatched junction bases numbered 13, after V lost 0 bases and J lost 5 bases. Per the germline V gene, CDR1 is SGHTA and CDR2 is FQGNSA. The CDR3 here is CASSLASGLAGGRGTGELFF. As DNA, the CDR3 is TGTGCCAGCAGCTTAGCGAGTGGGCTAGCGGGGGGGCGGGGAACCGGGGAGCTGTTTTTT. Full variable domain (remainder filled in from reference TRBV7-2 and TRBJ2-2): GAGVSQSPSNKVTEKGKDVELRCDPISGHTALYWYRQSLGQGLEFLIYFQGNSAPDKSGLPSDRFSAERTGGSVSTLTIQRTQQEDSAVYLCASSLASGLAGGRGTGELFFGEGSRLTVL.

Regarding this clone: An end of the junction does not agree with germline; a read error may underlie this. This chain joins TRBV18 and TRBJ1-2, with 8 bases matching TRBD1. This CDR3 has 12 residues. The germline V gene encodes CDR1 KGHSH and CDR2 LQKENI. CDR3 protein: CASSLTGVGYTF. The DNA for the CDR3 is TGTGCCAGCTCACTGACAGGGGTTGGCTACACCTTT.

J is TRBJ2-2 and V is TRBV7-9, with 9 bases that match TRBD1. The germline CDR1 and CDR2 sequences are SEHNR and FQNEAQ (reference sequence). CDR3 length: 15 residues. With 5 bases clipped from V and 6 bases from J, the junction kept 7 bases outside the gene matches. CDR3 in DNA: TGTGCCAGCAGCCTGGGACAGGGTTTATCCGGGGAGCTGTTTTTT. It encodes CASSLGQGLSGELFF.

The V and J genes are TRBV2 and TRBJ2-7, with 8 bases lining up with TRBD2. CDR1 and CDR2 from the germline V gene are SNHLY and FYNNEI. This CDR3 contains 15 residues. Unmatched junction bases numbered 5, after V lost 1 base and J lost 3 bases. The CDR3 coding sequence is TGTGCCAGCAGTGAAGTCGGGACTAGAAGCTACGAGCAGTACTTC. This sequence encodes CASSEVGTRSYEQYF.